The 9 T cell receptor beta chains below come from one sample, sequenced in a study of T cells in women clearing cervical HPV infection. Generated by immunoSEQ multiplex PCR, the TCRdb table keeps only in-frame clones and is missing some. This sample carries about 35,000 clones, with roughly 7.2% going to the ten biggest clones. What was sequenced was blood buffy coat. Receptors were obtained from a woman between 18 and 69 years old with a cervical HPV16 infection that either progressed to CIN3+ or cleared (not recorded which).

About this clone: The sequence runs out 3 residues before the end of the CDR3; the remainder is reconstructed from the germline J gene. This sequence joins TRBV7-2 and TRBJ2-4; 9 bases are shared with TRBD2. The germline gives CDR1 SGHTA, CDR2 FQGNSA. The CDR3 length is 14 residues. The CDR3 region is CASSLARGGDGQYF. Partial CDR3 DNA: TGTGCCAGCAGCTTAGCGCGGGGGGGAGATGGT.

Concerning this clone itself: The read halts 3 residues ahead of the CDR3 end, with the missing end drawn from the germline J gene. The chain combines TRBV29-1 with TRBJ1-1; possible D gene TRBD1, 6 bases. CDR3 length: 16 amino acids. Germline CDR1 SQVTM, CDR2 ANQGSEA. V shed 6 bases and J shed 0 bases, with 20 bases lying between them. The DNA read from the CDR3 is TGCAGCGTGGGAAGGACAGCCAATGGATTGAACACTGAA. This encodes CSVGRTANGLNTE. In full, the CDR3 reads CSVGRTANGLNTEAFF.

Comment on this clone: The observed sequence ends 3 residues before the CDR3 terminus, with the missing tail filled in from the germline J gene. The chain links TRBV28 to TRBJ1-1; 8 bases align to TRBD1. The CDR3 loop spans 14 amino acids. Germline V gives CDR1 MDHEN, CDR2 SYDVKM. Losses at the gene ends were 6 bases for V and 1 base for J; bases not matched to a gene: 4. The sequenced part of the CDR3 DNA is TGTGCCAGCAGACGCAGGGGGCCGAACACTGAA. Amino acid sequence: CASRRRGPNTE. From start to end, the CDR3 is CASRRRGPNTEAFF.

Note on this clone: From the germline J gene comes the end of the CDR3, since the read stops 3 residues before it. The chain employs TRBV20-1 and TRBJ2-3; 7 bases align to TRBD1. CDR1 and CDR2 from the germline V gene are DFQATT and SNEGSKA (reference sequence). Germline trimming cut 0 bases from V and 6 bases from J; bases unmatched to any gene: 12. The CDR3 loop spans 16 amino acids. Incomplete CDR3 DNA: TGCAGTGCTAGAGATGCAACGGGACAGAGAAGGGATACG. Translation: CSARDATGQRRDT. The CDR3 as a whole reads CSARDATGQRRDTQYF.

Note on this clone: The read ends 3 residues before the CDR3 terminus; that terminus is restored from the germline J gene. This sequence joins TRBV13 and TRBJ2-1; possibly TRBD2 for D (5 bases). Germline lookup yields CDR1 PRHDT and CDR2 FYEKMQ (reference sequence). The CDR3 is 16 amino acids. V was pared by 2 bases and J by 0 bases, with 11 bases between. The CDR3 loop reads CASSLRTYSSYNEQFF. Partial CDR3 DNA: TGTGCCAGCAGCTTAAGGACTTATAGCTCCTACAATGAG.

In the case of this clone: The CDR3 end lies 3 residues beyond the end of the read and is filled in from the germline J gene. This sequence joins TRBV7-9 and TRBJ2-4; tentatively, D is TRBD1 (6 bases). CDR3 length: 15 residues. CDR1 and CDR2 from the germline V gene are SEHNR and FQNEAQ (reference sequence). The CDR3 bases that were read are TGTGCCAGCAGCTTAGGGACAGACCTGAACTATGGT. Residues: CASSLGTDLNYG. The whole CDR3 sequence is CASSLGTDLNYGQYF.

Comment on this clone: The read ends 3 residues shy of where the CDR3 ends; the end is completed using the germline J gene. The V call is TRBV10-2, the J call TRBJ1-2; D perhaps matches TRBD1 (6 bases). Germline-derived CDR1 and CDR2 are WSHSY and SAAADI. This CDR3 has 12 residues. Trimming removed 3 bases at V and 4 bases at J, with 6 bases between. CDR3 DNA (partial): TGCGCCAGCAGTGAACAGGGCTATGGC. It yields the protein CASSEQGYG. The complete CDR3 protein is CASSEQGYGYTF.

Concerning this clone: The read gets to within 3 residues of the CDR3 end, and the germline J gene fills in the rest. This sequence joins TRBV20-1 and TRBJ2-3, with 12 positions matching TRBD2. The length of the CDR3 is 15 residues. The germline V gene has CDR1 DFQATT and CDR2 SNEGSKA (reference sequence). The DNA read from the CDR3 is TGCAGTGCTAGAGATCTACTAGCGGGGGGAATATCG. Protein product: CSARDLLAGGIS. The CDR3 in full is CSARDLLAGGISQYF.

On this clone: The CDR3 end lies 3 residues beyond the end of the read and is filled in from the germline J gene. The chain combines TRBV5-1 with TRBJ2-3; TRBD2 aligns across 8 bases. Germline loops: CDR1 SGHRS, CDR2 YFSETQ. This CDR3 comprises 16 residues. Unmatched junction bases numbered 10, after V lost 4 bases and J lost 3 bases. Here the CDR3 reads CASSPPGLGGTDTQYF. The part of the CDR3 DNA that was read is TGCGCCAGCAGCCCTCCGGGACTAGGCGGAACAGATACG.